The next 20 T cell receptor beta chains were all read from a single sample in a study of monozygotic twins with inflammatory bowel disease. Following a re-call of the 5' RACE reads, TCRdb has one entry per CDR3 protein and lacks DNA. Recorded for this sample: some 160,000 distinct CDR3 sequences. Source material: blood. The receptors stem from a human donor with ulcerative colitis or Crohn's disease, or a healthy co-twin of an affected twin (not recorded which).

V and J are TRBV20-1 and TRBJ1-6; with no DNA, the TCRdb D assignment of TRBD1 cannot be verified. Germline V lookup: CDR1 DFQATT, CDR2 SNEGSKA (reference sequence). This CDR3 is built from 13 residues. The CDR3 loop reads CSVKRDSNSPLHF.

The chain has TRBV19 and TRBJ1-1; TCRdb gives TRBD1 as the D gene, but with no DNA this cannot be confirmed. CDR1 and CDR2 (germline): LNHDA, SQIVND (reference sequence). The CDR3 contains 13 residues. The CDR3 protein is CASDRGGLTEAFF.

This chain links TRBV20-1 with TRBJ2-1; there is no DNA to check the TCRdb D call of TRBD1. From germline, CDR1 is DFQATT and CDR2 SNEGSKA (reference sequence). The CDR3 runs 14 residues. CDR3 sequence reads: CSARGRENRREQFF.

This rearrangement joins TRBV28 to TRBJ2-1; TCRdb names TRBD2, which stays unverified in the absence of DNA. The V gene's germline CDR1 is MDHEN and CDR2 SYDVKM. This CDR3 region has 14 residues. The CDR3 protein is CASSMTISYNEQFF. The whole variable domain, remainder taken from reference TRBV28 and TRBJ2-1, is DVKVTQSSRYLVKRTGEKVFLECVQDMDHENMFWYRQDPGLGLRLIYFSYDVKMKEKGDIPEGYSVSREKKERFSLILESASTNQTSMYLCASSMTISYNEQFFGPGTRLTVL.

The chain couples TRBV11-1 to TRBJ1-1. The CDR3 runs to 14 residues. CDR1 is SGHAT, CDR2 FQDESV, per germline (reference sequence). CDR3 protein: CASSREGWGNEAFF.

This chain joins TRBV4-3 and TRBJ2-7; the D call of TRBD1 rests on TCRdb alone, since no DNA is present to check it. Germline V gives CDR1 LGHNA, CDR2 YSLEER. The CDR3 is made up of 16 amino acids. The CDR3 region is CASSQDSQGNSYEQYF.

This CDR3 reads CASWTGYSNQPQHF. This sequence joins TRBV21-1 and TRBJ1-5; TCRdb's D gene call, TRBD1, goes unchecked for lack of DNA. TRBV21-1 has pseudogene status. CDR3 size: 14 residues.

The genes are TRBV7-2 and TRBJ1-2; without DNA, the TCRdb call of TRBD1 cannot be checked. Looked up from germline, CDR1 is SGHTA and CDR2 is FQGNSA. The CDR3 is 14 residues long. The chain's CDR3 is CASSLAQGRYGYTF. Variable domain in full (rest from reference TRBV7-2 and TRBJ1-2): GAGVSQSPSNKVTEKGKDVELRCDPISGHTALYWYRQSLGQGLEFLIYFQGNSAPDKSGLPSDRFSAERTGGSVSTLTIQRTQQEDSAVYLCASSLAQGRYGYTFGSGTRLTVV.

The chain couples TRBV27 to TRBJ2-2; checking the TCRdb D call of TRBD2 is not possible without DNA. Germline assignment: CDR1 MNHEY and CDR2 SMNVEV (reference sequence). This CDR3 is built from 16 residues. The chain's CDR3 is CASSSGLAGVVGELFF.

The CDR3 protein is CSAEDRATNEKLFF. The chain employs TRBV29-1 and TRBJ1-4; there is no DNA to check the TCRdb D call of TRBD1. Germline assignment: CDR1 SQVTM and CDR2 ANQGSEA. This CDR3 contains 14 residues.

The gene calls are TRBV12-3 or TRBV12-4 and TRBJ2-7; TCRdb names TRBD1, which stays unverified in the absence of DNA. The CDR3 is 13 residues long. The CDR3 sequence: CASSSVLQGLVLF.

J is TRBJ2-7 and V is TRBV5-6; TCRdb indicates TRBD1, and absent DNA this call remains unverified. The CDR3 totals 16 residues. Germline V gene sequence: CDR1 SGHDT, CDR2 YYEEEE. CDR3 region: CASSGPGQGLTYEQYF.

V gene TRBV7-2 combines with J gene TRBJ1-1. Germline lookup yields CDR1 SGHTA and CDR2 FQGNSA. The CDR3 is made up of 13 amino acids. The chain's CDR3 is CASSLSTINEAFF.

Here the CDR3 reads CASSLGDRSEQYF. The gene calls are TRBV12-3 or TRBV12-4 and TRBJ2-7; TCRdb calls TRBD1, which cannot be checked without DNA. CDR3 size: 13 residues.

This chain joins TRBV3-1 and TRBJ2-7; TCRdb proposes TRBD2, but this gene call is untestable without DNA. Looked up from germline, CDR1 is LGHDT and CDR2 is YNNKEL (reference sequence). This CDR3 is built from 16 residues. CDR3 sequence reads: CASSQELIGTRNEQYF.

The V gene is TRBV24-1, the J gene TRBJ2-3; the TRBD1 assignment by TCRdb is unverifiable without DNA. The CDR3 is 14 residues long. Per the germline V gene, CDR1 is KGHDR and CDR2 is SFDVKD. CDR3 residues: CATSVGDHTDTQYF.

J is TRBJ2-3 and V is TRBV6-5; TCRdb lists TRBD1, though no DNA is available to test this call. This CDR3 is 15 amino acids long. Germline V lookup: CDR1 MNHEY, CDR2 SVGAGI. The CDR3 protein is CASSYQMGDTDTQYF.

The J gene is TRBJ2-7, the V gene TRBV5-1; no DNA is available, so the TRBD1 call from TCRdb remains unchecked. The germline V gene has CDR1 SGHRS and CDR2 YFSETQ. The CDR3 has 14 amino acids. The CDR3 here is CASSFRGPTYEQYF.

V and J are TRBV9 and TRBJ2-2. The CDR3 length is 17 residues. Germline V lookup: CDR1 SGDLS, CDR2 YYNGEE. CDR3: CASSDSRTETNTGELCF.

The V call is TRBV5-1, the J call TRBJ2-5; TCRdb indicates TRBD1, and absent DNA this call remains unverified. This CDR3 is 15 amino acids long. The germline gives CDR1 SGHRS, CDR2 YFSETQ. CDR3: CASSYDRPAEETQYF.